Presented here are 30 T cell receptor beta chains from one specimen sequenced in a study of CD8+ T cells in alopecia areata. It was cDNA, reverse transcribed from extracted RNA, that served as the sequencing template. Libraries were prepared by immunoSEQ multiplex PCR; TCRdb keeps only in-frame clonotypes and omits some of them. The sample lists about 110,000 clones, 45% to 60% seen once, with around 23% in the top ten. The sequenced sample consisted of NKG2D-low CD8+ T cells sorted from blood. These receptors came from a human donor with alopecia areata.

The chain has TRBV12-5 and TRBJ1-2; D unresolved. This CDR3 region has 15 residues. From germline, CDR1 is LGHNT and CDR2 FRNRAP. Trimming took off 0 bases at V and 7 bases at J, with 15 bases between the two ends. The CDR3 reads CASGLVRQDRSGYTF. The CDR3, as DNA: TGTGCTAGTGGTTTGGTAAGGCAGGATCGCTCTGGCTACACCTTC.

The chain links TRBV9 to TRBJ2-7, with 7 bases lining up with TRBD1. The V gene's germline CDR1 is SGDLS and CDR2 YYNGEE. V gave up 4 bases and J gave up 0 bases; unmatched junction bases: 10. The CDR3 has 16 residues. The CDR3 sequence: CASSPPVQGSSYEQYF. The CDR3 coding sequence is TGTGCCAGCAGCCCCCCGGTACAGGGGAGCTCCTACGAGCAGTACTTC.

A remark on this clone: Within the sample, other DNA sequences also encode this same CDR3. The rearrangement links TRBV27 to TRBJ2-5; D perhaps matches TRBD2 (6 bases). The CDR3 extends over 12 amino acids. Trimming left V 3 bases short and J 4 bases short, with 6 bases between. Germline CDR1 reads MNHEY; CDR2 reads SMNVEV (reference sequence). CDR3 sequence: CASSFGGETQYF. CDR3 nucleotide sequence: TGTGCCAGCAGTTTCGGGGGAGAGACCCAGTACTTC.

CDR3 DNA sequence: TGTGCCAGTAGTATCGGGACTCGGGAGCTGTTTTTT. Encoded protein: CASSIGTRELFF. The chain is built from TRBV19 and TRBJ2-2, with D possibly matching TRBD2 (6 bases). V lost 3 bases, J lost 9 bases, and 8 bases lay in between. The germline V gene has CDR1 LNHDA and CDR2 SQIVND (reference sequence). The CDR3 runs 12 residues. Variable domain in full (rest from reference TRBV19 and TRBJ2-2): DGGITQSPKYLFRKEGQNVTLSCEQNLNHDAMYWYRQDPGQGLRLIYYSQIVNDFQKGDIAEGYSVSREKKESFPLTVTSAQKNPTAFYLCASSIGTRELFFGEGSRLTVL.

This clone was counted between two and nine times. V gene TRBV11-2 combines with J gene TRBJ2-5; D not certain. Deletions cut 5 bases from V and 6 bases from J, with 10 bases between. This CDR3 contains 12 residues. In germline, CDR1 is SGHAT, CDR2 FQNNGV. The CDR3 here is CASSPGMQTQYF. CDR3 bases: TGTGCCAGCAGCCCGGGCATGCAGACCCAGTACTTC.

As concerns this clone: Other DNA sequences in the same sample also yield this CDR3. The gene calls are TRBV9 and TRBJ1-1; D remains unclear. This CDR3 comprises 13 residues. CDR1 is SGDLS, CDR2 YYNGEE, per germline. Trimming cost V 0 bases and J 1 base, with 4 bases left between them. The CDR3 spells CASSVEGNTEAFF. Written as DNA, the CDR3 is TGTGCCAGCAGCGTAGAGGGGAACACTGAAGCTTTCTTT.

The chain links TRBV5-1 to TRBJ1-1; possible D gene TRBD1, 6 bases. V dropped 3 bases and J dropped 1 base, with 10 bases sitting between them. The CDR3 is 14 amino acids. Germline loops: CDR1 SGHRS, CDR2 YFSETQ. CDR3 loop: CASSYRGGNTEAFF. For the CDR3, the DNA is TGCGCCAGCAGCTACCGAGGGGGGAACACTGAAGCTTTCTTT.

In this sample, this clone turned up many times. The chain carries TRBV6-5 and TRBJ2-2; D is undetermined. Germline assignment: CDR1 MNHEY and CDR2 SVGAGI. The ends were cut back, 0 bases at V and 6 bases at J, with 8 bases in the middle. The CDR3 extends over 14 amino acids. CDR3 nucleotide sequence: TGTGCCAGCAGTTACTCGACTTGGGCCGGGGAGCTGTTTTTT. The encoded protein is CASSYSTWAGELFF.

V gene TRBV9 combines with J gene TRBJ2-1; 15 positions agree with TRBD2. Losses at the gene ends were 4 bases for V and 9 bases for J; bases not matched to a gene: 14. The CDR3 is 18 amino acids. Germline CDR1 reads SGDLS; CDR2 reads YYNGEE. This chain's CDR3 is CASSPGLAGGNQGGEQFF. DNA of the CDR3: TGTGCCAGCAGCCCGGGACTAGCGGGAGGTAACCAAGGGGGTGAGCAGTTCTTC.

The V and J genes are TRBV13 and TRBJ2-3; 7 bases fit TRBD2. Losses at the gene ends were 0 bases for V and 5 bases for J; bases not matched to a gene: 5. CDR1 and CDR2 (germline): PRHDT, FYEKMQ (reference sequence). This CDR3 region has 15 residues. CDR3 region: CASSLGWRELDTQYF. The CDR3 DNA follows: TGTGCCAGCAGCTTAGGATGGCGGGAGCTAGATACGCAGTATTTT.

This clone was detected a few times. Here the CDR3 DNA reads TGCAGCGTTGAGTTCAGCGGGGTCTACGAGCAGTACTTC. As protein: CSVEFSGVYEQYF. The chain links TRBV29-1 to TRBJ2-7; 7 bases agree with TRBD2. The CDR3 is made up of 13 amino acids. V dropped 3 bases and J dropped 3; count of bases not matched to a gene: 5. Germline CDR1 reads SQVTM; CDR2 reads ANQGSEA.

The V call is TRBV11-3, the J call TRBJ2-5; maybe TRBD1 (5 bases). Looked up from germline, CDR1 is SGHNT and CDR2 is YENEEA. Trimming took off 1 base at V and 2 bases at J, with 5 bases between the two ends. The CDR3 contains 13 residues. DNA of the CDR3: TGTGCCAGCAGCTTAGGGACACAAGAGACCCAGTACTTC. Translation: CASSLGTQETQYF.

The chain combines TRBV15 with TRBJ1-5; 11 bases map to TRBD1. J gave up 0 bases and V 1 base, and 11 bases lay outside the gene matches. This CDR3 region has 20 residues. Germline CDR1 is LNHNV and CDR2 is YYDKDF (reference sequence). The CDR3 bases are TGTGCCACCAGCAGAGCAGCCCCCGGGACAGGGGGATATAGCAATCAGCCCCAGCATTTT. It is translated as CATSRAAPGTGGYSNQPQHF.

In its sample, this clone was seen a few times. The rearrangement links TRBV5-1 to TRBJ2-1, with 10 bases matching TRBD1. Germline assignment: CDR1 SGHRS and CDR2 YFSETQ. CDR3 length: 14 residues. Trimming took 4 bases from V and 8 from J; bases not matched to a gene: 6. CDR3 nucleotide sequence: TGCGCCAGCAGCGCGGGACAGGGGTTGCATGAGCAGTTCTTC. Translation: CASSAGQGLHEQFF.

This chain joins TRBV27 and TRBJ2-2; D is tentatively TRBD1 or TRBD2 (5 bases each). The CDR3 spans 15 residues. Germline V gene data show CDR1 as MNHEY and CDR2 as SMNVEV (reference sequence). V was shortened by 0 bases and J by 6 bases, with 11 bases between the two germline ends. The CDR3 spells CASSLSGPWAGELFF. CDR3 sequence (DNA): TGTGCCAGCAGTTTATCGGGACCGTGGGCCGGGGAGCTGTTTTTT.

The J gene is TRBJ2-5, the V gene TRBV5-6; 16 bases map to TRBD2. The V gene end was trimmed by 4 bases and the J gene end by 5 bases; junction bases not matched to a gene: 8. This CDR3 is built from 17 residues. Germline V gene sequence: CDR1 SGHDT, CDR2 YYEEEE. CDR3 nucleotides: TGTGCCAGCAGCCCTGGGACTAGCGGGAGGGCTGCGGAGACCCAGTACTTC. Its protein product is CASSPGTSGRAAETQYF.

This clone has only a few counts. The genes are TRBV29-1 and TRBJ2-2, with a tentative D call TRBD2 (6 bases). The CDR3 contains 17 residues. The germline V gene encodes CDR1 SQVTM and CDR2 ANQGSEA. Between the trimmed V and J ends, which lost 1 base and 2 bases, there was a span of 17 bases. The DNA for the CDR3 is TGCAGCGTTGAAGTCCTCTCGCGGGGATTTAACACCGGGGAGCTGTTTTTT. This encodes CSVEVLSRGFNTGELFF.

At least ten counts were recorded for this clone. The V call is TRBV19, the J call TRBJ2-3, with a tentative D call TRBD2 (5 bases). CDR3 size: 15 residues. V gave up 3 bases and J gave up 5 bases, with 15 bases separating them. Germline V gives CDR1 LNHDA, CDR2 SQIVND (reference sequence). Here the CDR3 reads CASSIRRGYQDTQYF. CDR3 bases: TGTGCCAGTAGTATCCGTCGAGGGTATCAAGATACGCAGTATTTT. Full variable domain (rest looked up from reference TRBV19 and TRBJ2-3): DGGITQSPKYLFRKEGQNVTLSCEQNLNHDAMYWYRQDPGQGLRLIYYSQIVNDFQKGDIAEGYSVSREKKESFPLTVTSAQKNPTAFYLCASSIRRGYQDTQYFGPGTRLTVL.

This chain links TRBV29-1 with TRBJ1-1; no reliable D call. Germline CDR1 SQVTM, CDR2 ANQGSEA. The V gene lost 1 base and the J gene lost 7 bases, with 10 bases spanning the gap. This CDR3 spans 12 amino acids. This CDR3 is CSVEAPSGEAFF. DNA for the CDR3: TGCAGCGTTGAAGCCCCTTCGGGTGAAGCTTTCTTT.

In this sample, this clone turned up a few times. Other DNA sequences in the same sample also yield this CDR3. The chain combines TRBV14 with TRBJ1-2; TRBD1 might be the D (6 bases). This CDR3 is built from 13 residues. CDR1 is SGHDN, CDR2 FVKESK, per germline. V was shortened by 3 bases and J by 2 bases, with 7 bases between the two germline ends. The CDR3 DNA sequence: TGTGCCAGCAGCCAGGGGGCGAACTATGGCTACACCTTC. It specifies CASSQGANYGYTF.

The rearrangement uses TRBV20-1 and TRBJ1-1; D gene ambiguous. V lost 6 bases and J 8 bases, leaving 13 bases between the germline ends. Germline loops: CDR1 DFQATT, CDR2 SNEGSKA (reference sequence). CDR3 length: 11 amino acids. The CDR3 nucleotides read TGCAGTGCCCCCCAGCTAGGCGAAGCTTTCTTT. Amino acid sequence: CSAPQLGEAFF.

V gene TRBV2 combines with J gene TRBJ2-1; D gene uncertain. V was pared by 3 bases and J by 8 bases, with 8 bases between. The CDR3 sequence is 12 residues long. Germline CDR1 and CDR2: SNHLY and FYNNEI. The CDR3 reads CASSDTWDEQFF. DNA for the CDR3: TGTGCCAGCAGTGACACCTGGGATGAGCAGTTCTTC. The complete variable domain, with remaining parts taken from reference TRBV2 and TRBJ2-1, reads EPEVTQTPSHQVTQMGQEVILRCVPISNHLYFYWYRQILGQKVEFLVSFYNNEISEKSEIFDDQFSVERPDGSNFTLKIRSTKLEDSAMYFCASSDTWDEQFFGPGTRLTVL.

The chain has TRBV27 and TRBJ2-2; no clear D. The CDR3 length is 14 residues. V was pared by 2 bases and J by 3 bases, with 7 bases between. CDR1 and CDR2 from the germline V gene are MNHEY and SMNVEV (reference sequence). CDR3: CASSLNVDTGELFF. CDR3 coding DNA: TGTGCCAGCAGTTTAAATGTCGACACCGGGGAGCTGTTTTTT.

The V call is TRBV4-2, the J call TRBJ2-2, with TRBD2 matching 11 bases. V dropped 0 bases and J dropped 1; count of bases not matched to a gene: 1. The CDR3 runs to 17 residues. Germline V lookup: CDR1 LGHNA, CDR2 YNFKEQ. CDR3 nucleotides: TGTGCCAGCAGCCAAGAACTAGCGGGAGAGAACACCGGGGAGCTGTTTTTT. Protein product: CASSQELAGENTGELFF.

This clone showed up just a few times. V and J are TRBV28 and TRBJ1-5; D call uncertain. The V and J ends lost 6 bases and 4 bases respectively, with 4 bases between them. The CDR3 is 11 amino acids. Germline assignment: CDR1 MDHEN and CDR2 SYDVKM. The CDR3 loop reads CASSLNQPQHF. CDR3 nucleotide sequence: TGTGCCAGCAGCCTTAATCAGCCCCAGCATTTT.

Only a few counts were recorded for this clone. The chain carries TRBV7-9 and TRBJ2-1, with 9 bases lining up with TRBD1. In germline, CDR1 is SEHNR, CDR2 FQNEAQ (reference sequence). Germline trimming cut 5 bases from V and 4 bases from J; bases unmatched to any gene: 9. This CDR3 has 16 amino acids. CDR3 in DNA: TGTGCCAGCAGCGCATCAGCGGGACAGGGTTACAATGAGCAGTTCTTC. This gives the protein CASSASAGQGYNEQFF. Filled out from reference TRBV7-9 and TRBJ2-1, the complete variable domain reads DTGVSQNPRHKITKRGQNVTFRCDPISEHNRLYWYRQTLGQGPEFLTYFQNEAQLEKSRLLSDRFSAERPKGSFSTLEIQRTEQGDSAMYLCASSASAGQGYNEQFFGPGTRLTVL.

This clone was seen a handful of times. The chain has TRBV7-3 and TRBJ2-5; 9 bases match TRBD2. Germline V gene sequence: CDR1 SGHTA, CDR2 FQGTGA. The CDR3 totals 16 residues. V trimming: 5 bases; J trimming: 1 base; junction bases outside the gene matches: 8. The CDR3 DNA is TGTGCCAGCAGCCGCGGGAGCGGGAGGTTCCAAGAGACCCAGTACTTC. It encodes CASSRGSGRFQETQYF.

The chain has TRBV5-1 and TRBJ1-1; 7 bases line up with TRBD1. CDR3 length: 14 amino acids. With 3 bases clipped from V and 1 base from J, the junction kept 3 bases outside the gene matches. From germline, CDR1 is SGHRS and CDR2 YFSETQ. DNA for the CDR3: TGCGCCAGCAGCTCGACAGGGTCGAACACTGAAGCTTTCTTT. This encodes CASSSTGSNTEAFF. Combining the CDR3 with reference TRBV5-1 and TRBJ1-1 gives the whole variable domain KAGVTQTPRYLIKTRGQQVTLSCSPISGHRSVSWYQQTPGQGLQFLFEYFSETQRNKGNFPGRFSGRQFSNSRSEMNVSTLELGDSALYLCASSSTGSNTEAFFGQGTRLTVV.

This chain joins TRBV21-1 and TRBJ2-7; the table's D call of TRBD2 was not tested on the DNA. TRBV21-1 is a known pseudogene. The CDR3 is 14 amino acids. For the CDR3, the DNA is TGTGCCACCCCCCTAGTAGCTTCCCCCAACGAGCAGTACTTC. Translating it yields CATPLVASPNEQYF.

V usage is TRBV6-1 and J usage is TRBJ2-7; TRBD2 aligns across 9 bases. V was clipped by 3 bases and J by 1 base; unmatched bases: 4. This CDR3 is built from 15 residues. The germline V gene encodes CDR1 MNHNS and CDR2 SASEGT. CDR3 loop: CASSEWLAGSYEQYF. The CDR3 DNA follows: TGTGCCAGCAGTGAGTGGCTAGCGGGGTCCTACGAGCAGTACTTC.